Sequencing of this T cell receptor beta chain was carried out in a study of cytomegalovirus exposure and HLA in healthy donors. This PCR relied on a set of 60 Vbeta primers and 13 Jbeta primers. In the source study's methods: The count from a later analysis was 79 million or so unique TCR beta chains, 9.5 million to 11 million of them shared. Method: immunoSEQ multiplex PCR; TCRdb's copy keeps in-frame clones and lacks some. That table furnishes V, J and clone size, whereas the DNA furnished D and trimming. The top ten hold 1.5% to 2% of the sample, which has around 140,000 clones, roughly 66% seen once. Germline V lookup: CDR1 SGHNT, CDR2 YYREEE (reference sequence). The junction had 4 bases not matched to a gene; V was cut back by 0 bases and J by 7 bases. The CDR3 has 16 amino acids. The sample holds a few counts of this clone.

J is TRBJ2-1 and V is TRBV5-4, with 13 bases that match TRBD2. Sequenced input: PBMCs. This TCR was sampled from a woman in her late teens or twenties in good health and CMV-seronegative. CDR3 sequence reads: CASSLAGLAGSNEQFF. The CDR3 nucleotides are TGTGCCAGCAGCTTGGCGGGACTAGCGGGGTCTAATGAGCAGTTCTTC.